What follows are 11 T cell receptor beta chains derived from one specimen sequenced in a study of CD8 T cells in ankylosing spondylitis. TCRdb processed the 5' RACE reads anew with MiXCR; each CDR3 protein has one entry. Among some 130,000 distinct CDR3 sequences, 9.5% to 12% were seen once, and the ten largest hold roughly 4.5%. Sequenced input: blood, either unsorted or a sorted T cell fraction (not recorded which). The source of these receptors is a female donor with ankylosing spondylitis or in good health (not recorded which).

The table lists this clonotype with many counts. The V gene is TRBV24-1, the J gene TRBJ2-2; 8 bases align to TRBD2. Germline V gene sequence: CDR1 KGHDR, CDR2 SFDVKD. The CDR3 covers 15 residues. Losses at the gene ends were 5 bases for V and 6 bases for J; bases not matched to a gene: 7. The CDR3 region is CATSARGGWSGELFF. CDR3 sequence (DNA): TGTGCCACCAGTGCCCGGGGGGGCTGGTCCGGGGAGCTGTTTTTT.

V and J are TRBV7-9 and TRBJ2-1, with D hard to call. Germline loops: CDR1 SEHNR, CDR2 FQNEAQ (reference sequence). V dropped 0 bases and J dropped 6 bases, with 6 bases sitting between them. CDR3 length equals 13 residues. The DNA for the CDR3 is TGTGCCAGCAGCTTAGCGGGCCTCAATGAGCAGTTCTTC. Its protein is CASSLAGLNEQFF.

This clonotype was seen a few times. This sequence joins TRBV20-1 and TRBJ2-2, with 8 bases aligning to TRBD1. The CDR3 is made up of 13 amino acids. The germline V gene has CDR1 DFQATT and CDR2 SNEGSKA (reference sequence). Unmatched junction bases numbered 9, after V lost 8 bases and J lost 7 bases. The CDR3 loop reads CSSGRGPGGELFF. CDR3 nucleotides: TGCAGTTCAGGCAGGGGGCCGGGCGGGGAGCTGTTTTTT.

At least ten counts were recorded for this clonotype. This chain uses TRBV18 with TRBJ2-3; D call uncertain. The CDR3 loop spans 13 amino acids. Germline CDR1 reads KGHSH; CDR2 reads LQKENI. V dropped 1 base and J dropped 0 bases, with 2 bases sitting between them. CDR3 region: CASSPLSTDTQYF. CDR3 sequence (DNA): TGTGCCAGCTCACCACTTAGCACAGATACGCAGTATTTT. The variable domain in full, completed from reference TRBV18 and TRBJ2-3, reads NAGVMQNPRHLVRRRGQEARLRCSPMKGHSHVYWYRQLPEEGLKFMVYLQKENIIDESGMPKERFSAEFPKEGPSILRIQQVVRGDSAAYFCASSPLSTDTQYFGPGTRLTVL.

There are many counts of this clonotype. The rearrangement links TRBV20-1 to TRBJ1-2; a possible D gene is TRBD1 (6 bases). CDR1 and CDR2 from the germline V gene are DFQATT and SNEGSKA (reference sequence). V lost 3 bases, J lost 7 bases, and 9 bases lay in between. The CDR3 length is 11 residues. CDR3 coding DNA: TGCAGTGCTAGTGGGACAATTGGCTACACCTTC. Translation gives CSASGTIGYTF.

The sample holds many counts of this clonotype. It may be a read error: a sequence one base away is much more abundant. The chain combines TRBV7-3 with TRBJ2-7; D gene ambiguous. Germline lookup yields CDR1 SGHTA and CDR2 FQGTGA. Between the trimmed V and J ends, which lost 2 bases and 0 bases, there was a span of 5 bases. The CDR3 is 13 residues long. The CDR3: CASSLGPSYEQYF. CDR3 in DNA: TGTGCCAGCAGCTTAGGGCCCTCCTACGAGCAGTACTTC. The complete variable domain, with remaining parts taken from reference TRBV7-3 and TRBJ2-7, reads GAGVSQTPSNKVTEKGKYVELRCDPISGHTALYWYRQSLGQGPEFLIYFQGTGAADDSGLPNDRFFAVRPEGSVSTLKIQRTERGDSAVYLCASSLGPSYEQYFGPGTRLTVT.

This clonotype appeared many times. The chain has TRBV9 and TRBJ2-1, with 8 positions matching TRBD2. The J segment lost 3 bases and the V segment lost 0 bases, leaving 2 bases of the junction unmatched. The CDR3 contains 15 residues. Germline assignment: CDR1 SGDLS and CDR2 YYNGEE. The CDR3 protein is CASSVELADYNEQFF. As DNA, the CDR3 is TGTGCCAGCAGCGTAGAACTAGCGGACTACAATGAGCAGTTCTTC.

This clonotype has a count of ten or more. V gene TRBV2 combines with J gene TRBJ1-2; 8 nucleotides align to TRBD1. The CDR3 length is 13 residues. V lost 1 base to trimming and J lost 8 bases; unmatched junction nucleotides: 3. CDR1 and CDR2 (germline): SNHLY, FYNNEI. The CDR3 spells CASSEGTGRGYTF. For the CDR3, the DNA is TGTGCCAGCAGTGAAGGGACAGGGAGGGGCTACACCTTC.

The chain is built from TRBV30 and TRBJ2-7; no clear D. V was cut by 1 base and J by 2 bases, with 6 bases left in between. Germline loops: CDR1 GTSNPN, CDR2 SVGIG (reference sequence). The CDR3 extends over 12 amino acids. This CDR3 reads CAWSEQPYEQYF. CDR3 nucleotides: TGTGCCTGGAGTGAGCAGCCCTACGAGCAGTACTTC.

This clonotype was recorded many times. The rearrangement links TRBV5-1 to TRBJ2-1; D is uncertain. The CDR3 is 12 amino acids. Per germline, CDR1 SGHRS and CDR2 YFSETQ. Trimming removed 1 base at V and 7 bases at J, with 6 bases between. The DNA of the CDR3 is TGCGCCAGCAGCTTGATGGAGAATGAGCAGTTCTTC. It specifies CASSLMENEQFF.

This clonotype has at least ten counts. This chain links TRBV20-1 with TRBJ1-5, with 10 bases that match TRBD1. Germline CDR1 is DFQATT and CDR2 is SNEGSKA (reference sequence). The CDR3 is 14 residues long. Trimming took 1 base from V and 6 from J; bases not matched to a gene: 3. The CDR3 nucleotides are TGCAGTGCTAGAGTGGGACAGGGGTTTCAGCCCCAGCATTTT. It codes for CSARVGQGFQPQHF.